This TCR beta chain was captured by sequencing in a study of cytomegalovirus exposure and HLA in healthy donors. The CDR3 is made up of 17 amino acids. The trim removed 4 bases at V and 4 bases at J, leaving 11 bases unmatched. Germline V CDR1 and CDR2: MNHEY, SMNVEV (reference sequence). A multiplex PCR was run with 60 Vbeta primers and 13 Jbeta primers. Method: immunoSEQ multiplex PCR; TCRdb's copy keeps in-frame clones and lacks some. The sample yields roughly 190,000 clones, over 70% seen once. This TCR was recovered from a female donor in good health and CMV-seronegative. The sequencing input was PBMCs. The chain uses TRBV27 and TRBJ2-3; 10 nucleotides agree with TRBD2. The CDR3 sequence is CASSSLSPAGGADTQYF. The CDR3 DNA is TGTGCCAGCAGTTCCCTCAGCCCAGCGGGAGGGGCAGATACGCAGTATTTT.